These 30 T cell receptor beta chains share one sample of origin, sequenced in a study of blood T cell repertoires in COVID-19. Sequencing was performed with immunoSEQ multiplex PCR; in TCRdb, only in-frame clones are kept and a portion is missing. The sample records around 80,000 clones, about 81% being singletons. The specimen was peripheral blood. All receptors derive from a human donor in a cohort sampled during active COVID-19.

The V and J genes are TRBV7-8 and TRBJ2-2; 8 bases map to TRBD1. The length of the CDR3 is 16 residues. J gave up 5 bases and V 8 bases, and 13 bases lay outside the gene matches. Germline V lookup: CDR1 SGHVS, CDR2 FQNEAQ. The CDR3 nucleotides are TGTGCCAGCTTAAATTGGGGCAGGGGGCGGACCGGGGAGCTGTTTTTT. It is translated as CASLNWGRGRTGELFF. The variable domain in full, completed from reference TRBV7-8 and TRBJ2-2, reads GAGVSQSPRYKVAKRGQDVALRCDPISGHVSLFWYQQALGQGPEFLTYFQNEAQLDKSGLPSDRFFAERPEGSVSTLKIQRTQQEDSAVYLCASLNWGRGRTGELFFGEGSRLTVL.

The chain employs TRBV2 and TRBJ2-7, with TRBD2 matching over 10 bases. The CDR3 is 12 residues long. The germline gives CDR1 SNHLY, CDR2 FYNNEI. V was clipped by 9 bases and J by 4 bases; unmatched bases: 3. CDR3 sequence: CASTLAGYEQYF. The DNA of the CDR3 is TGTGCCAGTACACTAGCGGGGTACGAGCAGTACTTC.

V is TRBV27 and J is TRBJ2-1; D remains ambiguous. V gave up 5 bases and J gave up 3 bases, with 5 bases separating them. This CDR3 is 12 amino acids long. CDR1 is MNHEY, CDR2 SMNVEV, per germline (reference sequence). Here the CDR3 reads CASSLNYNEQFF. Written as DNA, the CDR3 is TGTGCCAGCAGTCTAAACTACAATGAGCAGTTCTTC.

The count of this clone is one. Here the CDR3 reads CAVGTTGTEAFF. The CDR3 DNA follows: TGTGCCGTTGGGACAACCGGGACTGAAGCTTTCTTT. This chain connects TRBV6-5 to TRBJ1-1; maybe TRBD1 (6 bases). CDR1 is MNHEY, CDR2 SVGAGI, per germline. Trimming shortened V by 11 bases and J by 5 bases, and 15 bases separated the two germline ends. The CDR3 spans 12 residues.

The chain combines TRBV7-2 with TRBJ1-4; possible D gene TRBD1, 6 bases. Trimming shortened V by 4 bases and J by 7 bases, and 22 bases separated the two germline ends. Germline V lookup: CDR1 SGHTA, CDR2 FQGNSA. CDR3 length equals 17 residues. In DNA, the CDR3 is TGTGCCAGCAGCTGCCCCCGGGACACGGACATCGGTGAAAAACTGTTTTTT. Its translation is CASSCPRDTDIGEKLFF.

The chain employs TRBV11-3 and TRBJ2-2, with a weak D call TRBD2 (5 bases). Trimming removed 1 base at V and 3 bases at J, with 9 bases between. The CDR3 loop spans 15 amino acids. Germline V gene lookup returns CDR1 SGHNT and CDR2 YENEEA. The DNA for the CDR3 is TGTGCCAGCAGCTTAGTATCCGGGGACACCGGGGAGCTGTTTTTT. Translating gives CASSLVSGDTGELFF. Variable domain in full (rest from reference TRBV11-3 and TRBJ2-2): EAGVVQSPRYKIIEKKQPVAFWCNPISGHNTLYWYLQNLGQGPELLIRYENEEAVDDSQLPKDRFSAERLKGVDSTLKIQPAELGDSAVYLCASSLVSGDTGELFFGEGSRLTVL.

V and J are TRBV4-1 and TRBJ1-1; a possible D gene is TRBD1 (5 bases). The CDR3 consists of 13 residues. Germline V gene data show CDR1 as MGHRA and CDR2 as YSYEKL. The V gene lost 6 bases and the J gene lost 6 bases, with 14 bases spanning the gap. The CDR3 sequence is CASSLTGSPEAFF. In DNA, the CDR3 is TGCGCCAGCAGTCTTACAGGTTCCCCTGAAGCTTTCTTT.

The chain couples TRBV30 to TRBJ2-7; D is uncertain. V was shortened by 2 bases and J by 1 base, with 3 bases between the two germline ends. Germline V gene lookup returns CDR1 GTSNPN and CDR2 SVGIG (reference sequence). The CDR3 has 11 residues. CDR3 nucleotides: TGTGCCTGGAGTCCGTCCTACGAGCAGTACTTC. It encodes CAWSPSYEQYF.

This chain connects TRBV27 to TRBJ1-2, with 10 bases aligning to TRBD1. With 5 bases clipped from V and 5 bases from J, the junction kept 2 bases outside the gene matches. The germline V gene has CDR1 MNHEY and CDR2 SMNVEV (reference sequence). This CDR3 spans 13 amino acids. The CDR3: CASSDRGRYGYTF. The CDR3 DNA reads as TGTGCCAGCAGTGACAGGGGGCGGTATGGCTACACCTTC.

This clone is a singleton in its sample. CDR3 sequence: CASSLGILAGDTDTQYF. CDR3 bases: TGCGCCAGCAGCTTGGGGATACTAGCGGGGGACACAGATACGCAGTATTTT. The V call is TRBV5-1, the J call TRBJ2-3; 11 nucleotides match TRBD2. Germline lookup yields CDR1 SGHRS and CDR2 YFSETQ. V shed 0 bases, J shed 2 bases, and the junction held 5 bases outside the gene matches. CDR3 length equals 17 residues.

In nucleotides, the CDR3 is TGTGCCAGCAGCGAGGGGGAAAGCTACACCTTC. Encoded protein: CASSEGESYTF. The gene calls are TRBV9 and TRBJ1-2, with D possibly matching TRBD1 (6 bases). The germline CDR1 and CDR2 sequences are SGDLS and YYNGEE. CDR3 length: 11 residues. Trimming removed 3 bases from V and 9 bases from J, with 9 bases in between.

Written as DNA, the CDR3 is TGTGCCAGCACCGACGAGGGCAAAATCCAAGAGACCCAGTACTTC. Translated, it gives CASTDEGKIQETQYF. The rearrangement uses TRBV2 and TRBJ2-5, with D tentatively TRBD2 (5 bases). The CDR3 runs 15 residues. V gave up 7 bases and J gave up 1 base, with 16 bases separating them. In germline, CDR1 is SNHLY, CDR2 FYNNEI. Complete variable domain (other parts from reference TRBV2 and TRBJ2-5): EPEVTQTPSHQVTQMGQEVILRCVPISNHLYFYWYRQILGQKVEFLVSFYNNEISEKSEIFDDQFSVERPDGSNFTLKIRSTKLEDSAMYFCASTDEGKIQETQYFGPGTRLLVL.

The chain links TRBV19 to TRBJ1-4; D is possibly TRBD1 (5 bases). The V and J ends lost 4 bases and 0 bases respectively, with 12 bases between them. This CDR3 comprises 16 residues. Germline values: CDR1 LNHDA, CDR2 SQIVND (reference sequence). The CDR3 bases are TGTGCCAGTAGTAGCGGGGGATGGGCAACTAATGAAAAACTGTTTTTT. Translation: CASSSGGWATNEKLFF.

The chain joins TRBV7-9 to TRBJ2-1; 9 nucleotides line up with TRBD1. CDR1 SEHNR and CDR2 FQNEAQ come from the germline V gene (reference sequence). The CDR3 is made up of 16 amino acids. V lost 5 bases to trimming and J lost 9 bases; unmatched junction nucleotides: 14. CDR3 nucleotides: TGTGCCAGCAGCAATGAGAGGACAGGGGCCTATGGTGAGCAGTTCTTC. The encoded protein is CASSNERTGAYGEQFF.

V usage is TRBV18 and J usage is TRBJ2-2, with TRBD1 matching over 10 bases. The CDR3 totals 16 residues. Germline loops: CDR1 KGHSH, CDR2 LQKENI. The ends lost 2 bases at V and 3 bases at J; junction bases unmatched: 3. CDR3 bases: TGTGCCAGCTCACCAAGACAGGGGGCTGACACCGGGGAGCTGTTTTTT. This sequence encodes CASSPRQGADTGELFF.

The rearrangement links TRBV5-1 to TRBJ2-7, with TRBD1 matching 11 bases. The length of the CDR3 is 14 residues. V was clipped by 4 bases and J by 5 bases; unmatched bases: 5. Germline-derived CDR1 and CDR2 are SGHRS and YFSETQ. The CDR3 spells CASSTWTGGNEQYF. For the CDR3, the DNA is TGCGCCAGCAGCACATGGACAGGGGGCAACGAGCAGTACTTC.

The chain employs TRBV4-1 and TRBJ2-3; D uncertain. Trimming stripped 2 bases from V and 0 bases from J, with 18 bases between. CDR1 and CDR2 (germline): MGHRA, YSYEKL. This CDR3 is 18 amino acids long. CDR3 nucleotides: TGCGCCAGCAGCCAACACCCCCTGGCGGCCGCTAGCACAGATACGCAGTATTTT. Its translation: CASSQHPLAAASTDTQYF.

This clone came up once. This chain uses TRBV5-8 with TRBJ1-5; D possibly corresponds to TRBD1 (6 bases). V gave up 4 bases and J gave up 2 bases, with 16 bases separating them. Germline CDR1 and CDR2: SGHTS and YDEGEE. The CDR3 contains 16 residues. The CDR3 DNA is TGTGCCAGCAGCGCAGGGGACAACATTGGCAATCAGCCCCAGCATTTT. Translated: CASSAGDNIGNQPQHF.

This chain joins TRBV15 and TRBJ2-5, with TRBD2 identical over 8 bases. Germline values: CDR1 LNHNV, CDR2 YYDKDF (reference sequence). The V gene end was trimmed by 1 base and the J gene end by 1 base; junction bases not matched to a gene: 8. The CDR3 runs to 17 residues. CDR3 nucleotide sequence: TGTGCCACCAGCAGAGGGGGGGGGCTAGCGGGCCAAGAGACCCAGTACTTC. Protein product: CATSRGGGLAGQETQYF.

CDR3 sequence (DNA): TGCGCCAGCAGCCTATTAAGCACAGATACGCAGTATTTT. Its translation is CASSLLSTDTQYF. The V and J genes are TRBV5-1 and TRBJ2-3; D not certain. The CDR3 sequence is 13 residues long. Looked up from germline, CDR1 is SGHRS and CDR2 is YFSETQ. V lost 4 bases to trimming and J lost 0 bases, with 6 bases between them. Full variable domain (remainder filled in from reference TRBV5-1 and TRBJ2-3): KAGVTQTPRYLIKTRGQQVTLSCSPISGHRSVSWYQQTPGQGLQFLFEYFSETQRNKGNFPGRFSGRQFSNSRSEMNVSTLELGDSALYLCASSLLSTDTQYFGPGTRLTVL.

V usage is TRBV11-2 and J usage is TRBJ2-3, with D perhaps matching TRBD2 (7 bases). V was cut by 4 bases and J by 5 bases, with 28 bases left in between. This CDR3 has 19 residues. Germline V lookup: CDR1 SGHAT, CDR2 FQNNGV. The CDR3, as DNA: TGTGCCAGCAGCTCCCAAGGGGGGGCAGGGAAGGGTGCTGTAGATACGCAGTATTTT. Translating gives CASSSQGGAGKGAVDTQYF. Full variable domain (remainder filled in from reference TRBV11-2 and TRBJ2-3): EAGVAQSPRYKIIEKRQSVAFWCNPISGHATLYWYQQILGQGPKLLIQFQNNGVVDDSQLPKDRFSAERLKGVDSTLKIQPAKLEDSAVYLCASSSQGGAGKGAVDTQYFGPGTRLTVL.

The CDR3 bases are TGCACCAGCAGCCAAGATACAGGGATCGGCTACACCTTC. Its protein is CTSSQDTGIGYTF. The chain has TRBV1 and TRBJ1-2; whether TRBD1, the table's D call, matches the DNA was not checked. TRBV1 is termed a pseudogene. CDR3 size: 13 residues.

The rearrangement joins TRBV18 to TRBJ2-2; D gene unclear. The V gene lost 4 bases and the J gene lost 1 base, with 7 bases spanning the gap. CDR1 and CDR2 (germline): KGHSH, LQKENI. The CDR3 contains 14 residues. The CDR3 loop is CASSRTRNTGELFF. CDR3 coding DNA: TGTGCCAGCTCACGTACACGGAACACCGGGGAGCTGTTTTTT. The whole variable domain, remainder taken from reference TRBV18 and TRBJ2-2, is NAGVMQNPRHLVRRRGQEARLRCSPMKGHSHVYWYRQLPEEGLKFMVYLQKENIIDESGMPKERFSAEFPKEGPSILRIQQVVRGDSAAYFCASSRTRNTGELFFGEGSRLTVL.

J is TRBJ2-3 and V is TRBV9; 8 bases line up with TRBD1. Trimming at V came to 0 bases and at J to 2 bases, leaving 5 bases not matched to a gene. This CDR3 is built from 16 residues. In germline, CDR1 is SGDLS, CDR2 YYNGEE. The CDR3 DNA reads TGTGCCAGCAGCGTAGGGGACAGGCCCACCACAGATACGCAGTATTTT. It encodes CASSVGDRPTTDTQYF.

V is TRBV27 and J is TRBJ1-5; D not certain. CDR1 MNHEY and CDR2 SMNVEV come from the germline V gene (reference sequence). V dropped 6 bases and J dropped 2 bases, with 11 bases sitting between them. The CDR3 runs 14 residues. The CDR3 loop reads CASSLWEGNQPQHF. The CDR3 DNA reads as TGTGCCAGCAGCCTTTGGGAGGGCAATCAGCCCCAGCATTTT.

J is TRBJ1-2 and V is TRBV28; 7 nucleotides align to TRBD1. The length of the CDR3 is 15 residues. Trimming removed 8 bases from V and 6 bases from J; junction bases left unmatched: 15. Germline V gene sequence: CDR1 MDHEN, CDR2 SYDVKM. The DNA for the CDR3 is TGTGCCAGCTCCTCAGGGGGGTCCGATGAGGATGGCTACACCTTC. It encodes CASSSGGSDEDGYTF.

This sequence joins TRBV5-1 and TRBJ2-7; 7 nucleotides align to TRBD1. Trimming removed 3 bases from V and 2 bases from J; junction bases left unmatched: 5. The germline CDR1 and CDR2 sequences are SGHRS and YFSETQ. This CDR3 spans 14 amino acids. The CDR3 coding sequence is TGCGCCAGCAGCTCGTTACAGGGGACCTACGAGCAGTACTTC. Translating gives CASSSLQGTYEQYF.

The J gene is TRBJ1-1, the V gene TRBV29-1; TRBD1 matches 8 bases. This CDR3 contains 14 residues. Trimming took 7 bases from V and 1 from J; bases not matched to a gene: 8. Germline loops: CDR1 SQVTM, CDR2 ANQGSEA. The DNA of the CDR3 is TGCAGCGGTTCCGGGACAGGACAGAACACTGAAGCTTTCTTT. The encoded protein is CSGSGTGQNTEAFF.

The rearrangement joins TRBV28 to TRBJ2-2; possibly TRBD2 for D (6 bases). The CDR3 has 15 residues. The germline CDR1 and CDR2 sequences are MDHEN and SYDVKM. Trimming removed 8 bases at V and 0 bases at J, with 13 bases between. Written as DNA, the CDR3 is TGTGCCAGCCTTCGGGGCGGGACGAACACCGGGGAGCTGTTTTTT. Amino acids: CASLRGGTNTGELFF.

The chain employs TRBV19 and TRBJ1-1, with TRBD1 identical over 7 bases. The CDR3 spans 14 residues. Per the germline V gene, CDR1 is LNHDA and CDR2 is SQIVND (reference sequence). Losses at the gene ends were 5 bases for V and 3 bases for J; bases not matched to a gene: 6. In DNA form, the CDR3 reads TGTGCCAGTAGTGAACAGGGGACGGACACTGAAGCTTTCTTT. Amino acid sequence: CASSEQGTDTEAFF.